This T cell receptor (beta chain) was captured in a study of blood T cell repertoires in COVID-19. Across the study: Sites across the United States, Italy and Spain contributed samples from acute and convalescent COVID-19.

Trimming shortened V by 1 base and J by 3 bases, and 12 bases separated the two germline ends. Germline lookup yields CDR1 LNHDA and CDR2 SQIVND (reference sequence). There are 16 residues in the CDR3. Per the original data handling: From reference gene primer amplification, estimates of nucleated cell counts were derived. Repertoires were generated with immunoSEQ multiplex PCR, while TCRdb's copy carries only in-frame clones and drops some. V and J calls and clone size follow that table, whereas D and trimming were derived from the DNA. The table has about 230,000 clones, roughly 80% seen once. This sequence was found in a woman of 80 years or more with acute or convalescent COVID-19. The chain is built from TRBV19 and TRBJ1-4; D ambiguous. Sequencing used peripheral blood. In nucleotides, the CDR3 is TGTGCCAGTAGTATAGTAGTGGGCTCGGCTAATGAAAAACTGTTTTTT. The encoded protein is CASSIVVGSANEKLFF.